The 3 T cell receptor beta chains listed next were all sequenced from one sample in a study of blood T cell repertoires in COVID-19. The assay was immunoSEQ multiplex PCR, and TCRdb's table has in-frame clones only and misses some. The sample lists a few hundred thousand clones, over 75% seen once, with 3.5% to 4% in the top ten. Sequenced sample: peripheral blood. The origin of the receptors is a woman aged 50 to 60 with active or convalescent COVID-19.

This chain links TRBV6-2 or TRBV6-3 with TRBJ2-1, with TRBD2 matching 10 bases. With 5 bases clipped from V and 9 bases from J, the junction kept 7 bases outside the gene matches. The CDR3 extends over 14 amino acids. CDR1 is MNHEY, CDR2 SVGEGT, per germline. CDR3 sequence: CASSTLAGAGEQFF. The CDR3 bases are TGTGCCAGCAGTACCCTAGCGGGGGCCGGTGAGCAGTTCTTC.

The chain combines TRBV6-6 with TRBJ1-1, with 7 nucleotides matching TRBD1. In germline, CDR1 is MNHNY, CDR2 SVGAGI (reference sequence). The CDR3 consists of 14 residues. After removal of 1 base from V and 4 bases from J, the junction contained 3 bases not matched to a gene. The CDR3 coding sequence is TGTGCCAGCAGTTACTTTTCAGGGGGCACTGAAGCTTTCTTT. Translation: CASSYFSGGTEAFF.

This clone was counted only a few times. This chain links TRBV6-5 with TRBJ1-2, with unresolved D. V was cut by 10 bases and J by 2 bases, with 8 bases left in between. Germline CDR1 and CDR2: MNHEY and SVGAGI. The CDR3 runs 11 residues. CDR3 protein: CATVQNYGYTF. DNA for the CDR3: TGTGCCACGGTACAGAACTATGGCTACACCTTC.